The 11 T cell receptor beta chains presented below share a single source sample, sequenced in a study of control samples from healthy donors and cancer patients. Clones were read by immunoSEQ multiplex PCR, and TCRdb kept only the in-frame ones, dropping some. The table includes roughly 150,000 clones, 89% detected once. What was sequenced was blood. The receptor set was obtained from a man in his thirties or forties in good health.

The chain is built from TRBV19 and TRBJ2-3, with a tentative D call TRBD2 (6 bases). The V end was cut by 6 bases, the J end by 2 bases, with 12 bases between. The CDR3 consists of 14 residues. Germline CDR1 is LNHDA and CDR2 is SQIVND (reference sequence). CDR3 sequence: CASRDQRVTDTQYF. The CDR3 nucleotides are TGTGCCAGTAGGGACCAGCGGGTCACAGATACGCAGTATTTT.

This chain joins TRBV6-2 or TRBV6-3 and TRBJ1-1; 8 nucleotides match TRBD1. CDR1 and CDR2 from the germline V gene are MNHEY and SVGEGT. V lost 4 bases, J lost 7 bases, and 8 bases stayed unmatched. The CDR3 is 14 residues long. As DNA, the CDR3 is TGTGCCAGCAGTTCCGGGACAGGAATATTTGAAGCTTTCTTT. It translates to CASSSGTGIFEAFF.

The V gene is TRBV6-4, the J gene TRBJ2-1; D is perhaps TRBD2 (7 bases). The CDR3 length is 14 residues. Germline V gene data show CDR1 as MRHNA and CDR2 as SNTAGT. V was clipped by 3 bases and J by 8 bases, with 14 bases between them. CDR3 sequence: CASSERRGGYEQFF. CDR3 coding DNA: TGTGCCAGCAGTGAAAGGAGGGGGGGCTATGAGCAGTTCTTC.

The chain recombines TRBV27 with TRBJ1-1; no firm D call. Germline lookup yields CDR1 MNHEY and CDR2 SMNVEV (reference sequence). CDR3 size: 14 residues. Deletions cut 3 bases from V and 1 base from J, with 9 bases between. The chain's CDR3 is CASSLDGSNTEAFF. The CDR3 DNA sequence: TGTGCCAGCAGTTTGGACGGATCGAACACTGAAGCTTTCTTT.

The V and J genes are TRBV7-9 and TRBJ1-4; no clear D gene. From germline, CDR1 is SEHNR and CDR2 FQNEAQ (reference sequence). Trimming pared 3 bases from V and 4 bases from J, leaving 9 bases between. There are 14 residues in the CDR3. CDR3 coding DNA: TGTGCCAGCAGCTTTAGGACGGTTAATGAAAAACTGTTTTTT. Translated, it gives CASSFRTVNEKLFF. Supplemented by reference TRBV7-9 and TRBJ1-4, the full variable domain reads DTGVSQNPRHKITKRGQNVTFRCDPISEHNRLYWYRQTLGQGPEFLTYFQNEAQLEKSRLLSDRFSAERPKGSFSTLEIQRTEQGDSAMYLCASSFRTVNEKLFFGSGTQLSVL.

The V call is TRBV11-2, the J call TRBJ2-7; D gene uncertain. The germline V and J ends were trimmed by 0 bases and 4 bases, with 10 bases remaining between them. The germline V gene encodes CDR1 SGHAT and CDR2 FQNNGV. The CDR3 loop spans 14 amino acids. CDR3 region: CASSLDSWEYEQYF. DNA of the CDR3: TGTGCCAGCAGCTTAGATAGCTGGGAATACGAGCAGTACTTC.

The chain uses TRBV4-2 and TRBJ1-6, with 8 positions matching TRBD1. The CDR3 has 15 amino acids. J gave up 9 bases and V 4 bases, and 8 bases lay outside the gene matches. In germline, CDR1 is LGHNA, CDR2 YNFKEQ. The CDR3 DNA reads TGTGCCAGCAGCCCAGGGACAGGAAAAGGTTCACCCCTCCACTTT. This translates into CASSPGTGKGSPLHF.

Written as DNA, the CDR3 is TGCGCCAGCAGCCAAGAGTGGAGTTATAGCAATCAGCCCCAGCATTTT. Its translation: CASSQEWSYSNQPQHF. This chain joins TRBV4-1 and TRBJ1-5; D remains ambiguous. Germline V gives CDR1 MGHRA, CDR2 YSYEKL. The CDR3 has 16 residues. Trimming pared 0 bases from V and 0 bases from J, leaving 9 bases between.

The genes are TRBV2 and TRBJ1-5; 8 nucleotides align to TRBD1. CDR1 and CDR2 from the germline V gene are SNHLY and FYNNEI. Trimming removed 5 bases from V and 5 bases from J; junction bases left unmatched: 5. The CDR3 has 14 amino acids. CDR3 loop: CASSKGQGHQPQHF. The CDR3 DNA is TGTGCCAGCAGTAAAGGACAGGGCCATCAGCCCCAGCATTTT.

This clone has a handful of counts. The chain links TRBV7-8 to TRBJ2-7; D is tentatively TRBD1 or TRBD2 (5 bases each). The V gene's germline CDR1 is SGHVS and CDR2 FQNEAQ. CDR3 length: 15 residues. Trimming left V 6 bases short and J 0 bases short, with 15 bases between. CDR3 sequence: CASRQHTGTSYEQYF. The CDR3 coding sequence is TGTGCCAGCAGACAACATACCGGGACCTCCTACGAGCAGTACTTC.

This clone was seen once. The J gene is TRBJ2-1, the V gene TRBV11-3; D uncertain. Germline CDR1 reads SGHNT; CDR2 reads YENEEA. V was cut by 1 base and J by 7 bases, with 14 bases left in between. The CDR3 has 15 residues. CDR3 nucleotides: TGTGCCAGCAGCTTAGCCGGCCTATCCTCGAATGAGCAGTTCTTC. It codes for CASSLAGLSSNEQFF.